The clone carrying this T cell receptor (beta chain) was seen only a few times. What it binds is not known. All of the isolated RNA was reverse transcribed, so expressed TCRB transcripts were sequenced. Clones were sequenced by immunoSEQ multiplex PCR, and TCRdb holds only the in-frame ones, with some missing. Among about 900,000 clones, under 20% were seen once, and the ten largest hold around 0.02%. Trimming stripped 10 bases from V and 2 bases from J, with 8 bases between. CDR1 is SNHLY, CDR2 FYNNEI, per germline. The CDR3 is 11 amino acids. This entry comes from a study of beta chain features in type 1 diabetes. General observations from the study: VDJ junctions from type 1 diabetes patients carried fewer insertions and larger deletions. For patients, the naive, central memory and Treg TCRB repertoires appeared more alike than for healthy donors. Type 1 diabetes patients showed a moderate but significant shortening of TCRB CDR3s in all four CD4+ subsets.

The sequencing input was naive CD4+ T cells from blood. This chain connects TRBV2 to TRBJ2-5; D gene uncertain. This receptor was obtained from a woman aged 18-35 years in good health. In DNA, the CDR3 is TGTGCCACCCAAGGGCAAGAGACCCAGTACTTC. The encoded protein is CATQGQETQYF.